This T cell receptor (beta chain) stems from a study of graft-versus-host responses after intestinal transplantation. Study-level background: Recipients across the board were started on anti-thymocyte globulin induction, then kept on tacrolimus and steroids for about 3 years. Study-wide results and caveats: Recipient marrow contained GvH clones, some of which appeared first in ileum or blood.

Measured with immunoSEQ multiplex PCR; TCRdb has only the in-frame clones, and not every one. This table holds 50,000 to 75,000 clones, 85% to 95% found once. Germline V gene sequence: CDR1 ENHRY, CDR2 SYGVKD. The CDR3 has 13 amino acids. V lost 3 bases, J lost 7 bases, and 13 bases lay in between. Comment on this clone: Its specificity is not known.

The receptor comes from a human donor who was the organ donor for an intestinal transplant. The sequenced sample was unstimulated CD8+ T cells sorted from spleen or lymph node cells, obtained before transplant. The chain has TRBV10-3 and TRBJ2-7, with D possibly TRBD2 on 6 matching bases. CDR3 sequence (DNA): TGTGCCATCAGTGAACACCTGGCGGGGGAGCAGTACTTC. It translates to CAISEHLAGEQYF.